These T cell receptor beta chains were read from a single sample in a study of T-cell reconstitution after alpha-beta-depleted transplantation in children. TCRdb analysed the PCR reads with MiXCR anew, one entry per CDR3 protein. The sample has roughly 340,000 distinct CDR3 sequences; about 17% are singletons. The sample here was PBMCs, mostly from graft donor cells, taken 360 days after TCRalphabeta/CD19-depleted stem cell transplant. These receptors were collected from a male patient aged 2 to 9 who had a stem cell transplant for acute lymphoblastic leukemia, so the T cells may come from the graft donor. The CDR3 runs from the conserved cysteine through the conserved F or W. Clone size appears in some rows only: once, few, many, or a class for an expanded clone.

CDR3aa: CASSLVASPYYEQYF; j_gene: TRBJ2-7; v_gene: TRBV5-1; abundance: -
CDR3aa: CASSEEGTSWETQYF; j_gene: TRBJ2-5; v_gene: TRBV2; abundance: many
CDR3aa: CASSQVWRAGYNTPEQYF; j_gene: TRBJ2-7; v_gene: TRBV4-2; abundance: many
CDR3aa: CSARDRRGSGRDNEQFF; j_gene: TRBJ2-1; v_gene: TRBV20-1; abundance: -
CDR3aa: CASSPPIRSDTQYF; j_gene: TRBJ2-3; v_gene: TRBV18; abundance: -
CDR3aa: CASIGDGYEQYF; j_gene: TRBJ2-7; v_gene: TRBV2; abundance: -
CDR3aa: CASRIERGGYEQYF; j_gene: TRBJ2-7; v_gene: TRBV10-3; abundance: -
CDR3aa: CASSSVEANEKLFF; j_gene: TRBJ1-4; v_gene: TRBV6-2/TRBV6-3; abundance: -
CDR3aa: CASRYEGAPGEQFF; j_gene: TRBJ2-1; v_gene: TRBV5-1; abundance: -
CDR3aa: CSALDRTGVSTYEQYF; j_gene: TRBJ2-7; v_gene: TRBV20-1; abundance: few
CDR3aa: CASSLRSTISSYEQYF; j_gene: TRBJ2-7; v_gene: TRBV12-3/TRBV12-4; abundance: -
CDR3aa: CASSLERGTKAFF; j_gene: TRBJ1-1; v_gene: TRBV12-3/TRBV12-4; abundance: few
CDR3aa: CASSYSGRSNQPQHF; j_gene: TRBJ1-5; v_gene: TRBV6-5; abundance: few
CDR3aa: CASSMDRARQEKLFF; j_gene: TRBJ1-4; v_gene: TRBV28; abundance: -
CDR3aa: CASSEDSNTGELFF; j_gene: TRBJ2-2; v_gene: TRBV2; abundance: -
CDR3aa: CASSPPGADTQYF; j_gene: TRBJ2-3; v_gene: TRBV28; abundance: few
CDR3aa: CASSQDKSMVGDYHTDTQYF; j_gene: TRBJ2-3; v_gene: TRBV4-3; abundance: -
CDR3aa: CASSQFGSGNEKLFF; j_gene: TRBJ1-4; v_gene: TRBV3-1; abundance: -
CDR3aa: CASSARRGRNEQFF; j_gene: TRBJ2-1; v_gene: TRBV9; abundance: -
CDR3aa: CASSAGTSVYEQYF; j_gene: TRBJ2-7; v_gene: TRBV27; abundance: -
CDR3aa: CASSLWGGSTDTQYF; j_gene: TRBJ2-3; v_gene: TRBV5-6; abundance: -
CDR3aa: CASNTGGRALGWTGELFF; j_gene: TRBJ2-2; v_gene: TRBV28; abundance: -
CDR3aa: CSVEPGQDGVYGYTF; j_gene: TRBJ1-2; v_gene: TRBV29-1; abundance: -
CDR3aa: CASSQQLANSYEQYF; j_gene: TRBJ2-7; v_gene: TRBV4-2; abundance: -
CDR3aa: CASATGRPDQPQHF; j_gene: TRBJ1-5; v_gene: TRBV7-9; abundance: -
CDR3aa: CASSQDGAGTAPSTDTQYF; j_gene: TRBJ2-3; v_gene: TRBV4-3; abundance: -
CDR3aa: CASSDDNQPQHF; j_gene: TRBJ1-5; v_gene: TRBV12-3/TRBV12-4; abundance: -
CDR3aa: CSASGVGTGAGELFF; j_gene: TRBJ2-2; v_gene: TRBV20-1; abundance: -
CDR3aa: CASSPPGLVYEQYF; j_gene: TRBJ2-7; v_gene: TRBV28; abundance: -
CDR3aa: CSARSGPAGSEQFF; j_gene: TRBJ2-1; v_gene: TRBV20-1; abundance: -
CDR3aa: CASSHIAEQFF; j_gene: TRBJ2-1; v_gene: TRBV28; abundance: -
CDR3aa: CASNPSPAGTHREQYF; j_gene: TRBJ2-7; v_gene: TRBV12-3/TRBV12-4; abundance: few